These 20 T cell receptor beta chains were all obtained from the same sample, sequenced in a study of cytomegalovirus exposure and HLA in healthy donors. 13 Jbeta primers and 60 Vbeta primers were used for the PCR. Profiled with immunoSEQ multiplex PCR; TCRdb holds only in-frame clones, not every one. The repertoire holds some 150,000 clones, with 85% to 90% as singletons. What was sequenced was PBMCs. These receptors were obtained from a woman under 40 in good health and CMV-seronegative.

This chain connects TRBV7-9 to TRBJ2-7; 7 nucleotides match TRBD1. The CDR3 is 13 residues long. The ends lost 5 bases at V and 6 bases at J; junction bases unmatched: 7. CDR1 and CDR2 from the germline V gene are SEHNR and FQNEAQ (reference sequence). The CDR3 nucleotides read TGTGCCAGCAGCCCTTCGACAGGGACCGAGCAGTACTTC. Encoded protein: CASSPSTGTEQYF. Full variable domain (outside the CDR3, taken from reference TRBV7-9 and TRBJ2-7): DTGVSQNPRHKITKRGQNVTFRCDPISEHNRLYWYRQTLGQGPEFLTYFQNEAQLEKSRLLSDRFSAERPKGSFSTLEIQRTEQGDSAMYLCASSPSTGTEQYFGPGTRLTVT.

The V call is TRBV28, the J call TRBJ1-2, with D maybe TRBD1 (5 bases). The CDR3 has 14 residues. Trimming left V 5 bases short and J 4 bases short, with 14 bases between. Germline CDR1 is MDHEN and CDR2 is SYDVKM. The CDR3 sequence is CASSPPQGIYGYTF. The CDR3 bases are TGTGCCAGCAGTCCCCCGCAGGGTATCTATGGCTACACCTTC.

Notes on this clone: The same CDR3 arises from other DNA sequences in this sample as well. V is TRBV28 and J is TRBJ2-7, with a weak D call TRBD2 (5 bases). The V end was cut by 3 bases, the J end by 0 bases, with 18 bases between. Germline lookup yields CDR1 MDHEN and CDR2 SYDVKM. The CDR3 is made up of 17 amino acids. The CDR3 loop is CASSLSGMTMSSYEQYF. Here the CDR3 DNA reads TGTGCCAGCAGTTTGTCCGGAATGACTATGAGCTCCTACGAGCAGTACTTC.

The rearrangement links TRBV7-9 to TRBJ2-7; 8 nucleotides line up with TRBD2. The germline V gene has CDR1 SEHNR and CDR2 FQNEAQ (reference sequence). Germline trimming cut 1 base from V and 2 bases from J; bases unmatched to any gene: 1. The CDR3 is made up of 14 amino acids. The CDR3 nucleotides are TGTGCCAGCAGCTTAGGAGCGGGAGCCTACGAGCAGTACTTC. Protein product: CASSLGAGAYEQYF.

The chain is built from TRBV6-5 and TRBJ2-7; tentative D call: TRBD1 (6 bases). The CDR3 runs to 14 residues. Per germline, CDR1 MNHEY and CDR2 SVGAGI. V gave up 0 bases and J gave up 7 bases, with 13 bases separating them. The CDR3 bases are TGTGCCAGCAGTTACTCAATTACAGGGCAGGAGCAGTACTTC. Its translation is CASSYSITGQEQYF.

The chain uses TRBV28 and TRBJ1-5, with 12 bases that match TRBD1. V dropped 5 bases and J dropped 1; count of bases not matched to a gene: 3. CDR3 length: 16 amino acids. The germline gives CDR1 MDHEN, CDR2 SYDVKM. The chain's CDR3 is CASSTGTGGSNQPQHF. The CDR3 DNA reads as TGTGCCAGCAGTACCGGGACAGGGGGCAGCAATCAGCCCCAGCATTTT.

The chain carries TRBV27 and TRBJ2-3, with 13 bases that match TRBD2. CDR1 MNHEY and CDR2 SMNVEV come from the germline V gene (reference sequence). The trim removed 10 bases at V and 7 bases at J, leaving 8 bases unmatched. The CDR3 runs 14 residues. The CDR3 is CATKGLAGFNTQYF. The CDR3 DNA follows: TGTGCCACCAAGGGACTAGCGGGATTCAATACGCAGTATTTT.

This sequence joins TRBV28 and TRBJ2-7, with TRBD2 matching 7 bases. Looked up from germline, CDR1 is MDHEN and CDR2 is SYDVKM. V shed 3 bases and J 3 bases; nucleotides not matched to a gene: 8. This CDR3 is built from 15 residues. The CDR3 DNA reads as TGTGCCAGCAGTTTCGGGGGGATATTCGGCTACGAGCAGTACTTC. Residues: CASSFGGIFGYEQYF.

CDR3 in DNA: TGTGCCAGCACTTATGTAGCGGGAGGTTCCTACAATGAGCAGTTCTTC. This encodes CASTYVAGGSYNEQFF. This chain links TRBV7-8 with TRBJ2-1, with 10 bases identical to TRBD2. In germline, CDR1 is SGHVS, CDR2 FQNEAQ. After removal of 7 bases from V and 1 base from J, the junction contained 7 bases not matched to a gene. The CDR3 has 16 amino acids.

This chain links TRBV15 with TRBJ1-6; D perhaps matches TRBD1 (6 bases). CDR1 and CDR2 from the germline V gene are LNHNV and YYDKDF (reference sequence). The CDR3 runs 18 residues. V lost 0 bases and J lost 5, with 17 bases in between. The CDR3 nucleotides are TGTGCCACCAGCAGAGACTTTACAGAGACAGGCAATAATTCACCCCTCCACTTT. Protein sequence: CATSRDFTETGNNSPLHF.

This chain connects TRBV13 to TRBJ2-1; 7 bases are a match to TRBD1. This CDR3 has 13 amino acids. V shed 4 bases, J shed 8 bases, and the junction held 5 bases outside the gene matches. Germline-derived CDR1 and CDR2 are PRHDT and FYEKMQ (reference sequence). The CDR3 bases are TGTGCCAGCAGCTCGAGGGGGCCGGATGAGCAGTTCTTC. Residues: CASSSRGPDEQFF.

About this clone itself: An end of the junction differs from the germline gene, which may be a read error. The chain recombines TRBV2 with TRBJ2-1; 8 nucleotides agree with TRBD2. CDR1 SNHLY and CDR2 FYNNEI come from the germline V gene. The CDR3 contains 14 residues. In DNA form, the CDR3 reads TGTGCCAGCAGAGAAGCGGGGACTAGCAATGAGCAGTTCTTC. It translates to CASREAGTSNEQFF.

The table lists this clone with a count of one. The chain carries TRBV9 and TRBJ2-7, with TRBD2 matching over 8 bases. The CDR3 has 15 amino acids. V lost 0 bases and J lost 2; bases outside the gene matches: 4. CDR1 and CDR2 from the germline V gene are SGDLS and YYNGEE. For the CDR3, the DNA is TGTGCCAGCAGCGTAGATGACGGGGGGGCCTACGAGCAGTACTTC. Translation: CASSVDDGGAYEQYF.

This clone was recorded only once. The J gene is TRBJ1-6, the V gene TRBV6-5; D is possibly TRBD1 (5 bases). V was trimmed by 0 bases and J by 8 bases, leaving 11 bases between them. This CDR3 is 15 amino acids long. Germline V gene data show CDR1 as MNHEY and CDR2 as SVGAGI. The CDR3 is CASSYSRGSDSPLHF. CDR3 coding DNA: TGTGCCAGCAGTTACTCTAGGGGATCGGATTCACCCCTCCACTTT.

The chain couples TRBV30 to TRBJ1-6, with D unresolved. Germline assignment: CDR1 GTSNPN and CDR2 SVGIG (reference sequence). Deletions cut 4 bases from V and 6 bases from J, with 16 bases between. The CDR3 contains 15 residues. This CDR3 reads CAWTVRRLINSPLHF. As DNA, the CDR3 is TGTGCCTGGACGGTGCGCAGGCTGATTAATTCACCCCTCCACTTT. The variable domain in full, completed from reference TRBV30 and TRBJ1-6, reads SQTIHQWPATLVQPVGSPLSLECTVEGTSNPNLYWYRQAAGRGLQLLFYSVGIGQISSEVPQNLSASRPQDRQFILSSKKLLLSDSGFYLCAWTVRRLINSPLHFGNGTRLTVT.

This clone came up a few times. V usage is TRBV15 and J usage is TRBJ1-2, with D unclear. Germline-derived CDR1 and CDR2 are LNHNV and YYDKDF (reference sequence). CDR3 length: 13 residues. Trimming removed 1 base from V and 4 bases from J, with 7 bases in between. For the CDR3, the DNA is TGTGCCACCAGCAGAGCACAGTCCTATGGCTACACCTTC. This codes for CATSRAQSYGYTF.

The V call is TRBV5-1, the J call TRBJ1-6; possibly TRBD1 for D (6 bases). The ends were cut back, 5 bases at V and 0 bases at J, with 9 bases in the middle. There are 15 residues in the CDR3. CDR1 is SGHRS and CDR2 is YFSETQ in the germline V gene. The CDR3 is CASREGGSYNSPLHF. The CDR3 DNA reads as TGCGCCAGCAGAGAAGGGGGCTCCTATAATTCACCCCTCCACTTT. The variable domain in full, completed from reference TRBV5-1 and TRBJ1-6, reads KAGVTQTPRYLIKTRGQQVTLSCSPISGHRSVSWYQQTPGQGLQFLFEYFSETQRNKGNFPGRFSGRQFSNSRSEMNVSTLELGDSALYLCASREGGSYNSPLHFGNGTRLTVT.

This clone was counted only a few times. J is TRBJ1-6 and V is TRBV28; D remains unclear. The CDR3 length is 12 residues. Trimming left V 8 bases short and J 10 bases short, with 12 bases between. CDR1 MDHEN and CDR2 SYDVKM come from the germline V gene. The CDR3 bases are TGTGCCAGCTCAAAACAACCATCACCCCTCCACTTT. This encodes CASSKQPSPLHF.

V and J are TRBV7-2 and TRBJ1-3; the D gene is possibly TRBD1 (6 bases). The CDR3 has 15 amino acids. CDR1 SGHTA and CDR2 FQGNSA come from the germline V gene. Trimming stripped 6 bases from V and 0 bases from J, with 12 bases between. CDR3 sequence: CASSWGGSSGNTIYF. For the CDR3, the DNA is TGTGCCAGCAGTTGGGGGGGCAGCTCTGGAAACACCATATATTTT.

The chain recombines TRBV27 with TRBJ2-7; 9 nucleotides line up with TRBD1. The CDR3 has 15 amino acids. Germline V gene lookup returns CDR1 MNHEY and CDR2 SMNVEV (reference sequence). With V trimmed by 2 bases and J by 1 base, 3 bases remained unmatched. The CDR3 DNA follows: TGTGCCAGCAGTTTAAGGGGACAGGGTTCCTACGAGCAGTACTTC. This sequence encodes CASSLRGQGSYEQYF.